These 11 T cell receptor beta chains came from one sample sequenced in a study of cytotoxic CD8 clonotypes in ibrutinib-treated CLL. Sequenced by immunoSEQ multiplex PCR; TCRdb stores in-frame clones only, minus some. Altogether more than 200,000 clones are present, 70% being singletons, with the ten largest covering approximately 6.3%. The material was PBMCs, obtained after 12 months of ibrutinib treatment. The source of these receptors is a human donor with chronic lymphocytic leukemia.

The chain combines TRBV29-1 with TRBJ2-7, with 10 bases identical to TRBD2. Germline V CDR1 and CDR2: SQVTM, ANQGSEA. The CDR3 consists of 15 residues. Losses at the gene ends were 2 bases for V and 4 bases for J; bases not matched to a gene: 8. CDR3 sequence reads: CSVETRAGGRYEQYF. DNA of the CDR3: TGCAGCGTTGAAACTCGAGCGGGAGGGCGATACGAGCAGTACTTC.

The rearrangement links TRBV6-5 to TRBJ2-3; D gene uncertain. CDR1 MNHEY and CDR2 SVGAGI come from the germline V gene. The CDR3 is 15 amino acids. V was trimmed by 5 bases and J by 2 bases, leaving 14 bases between them. For the CDR3, the DNA is TGTGCCAGCAGTCCCATCCCGGTCGTCACAGATACGCAGTATTTT. Translating gives CASSPIPVVTDTQYF.

The rearrangement uses TRBV29-1 and TRBJ1-2, with a possible D match to TRBD1 (5 bases). Looked up from germline, CDR1 is SQVTM and CDR2 is ANQGSEA. CDR3 length: 12 residues. Trimming took off 2 bases at V and 6 bases at J, with 10 bases between the two ends. The CDR3 nucleotides read TGCAGCGTTGAAAGGGGATCTCATGGCTACACCTTC. Encoded protein: CSVERGSHGYTF.

Notes on this clone: At one of its ends the junction is not consistent with the germline gene, which may arise from a read error. For the CDR3, the DNA is TGTGCCAGCAGAGGCGGCACGGGGGGGTCCTTCAATGAGCAGTTCTTC. This gives the protein CASRGGTGGSFNEQFF. The J gene is TRBJ2-1, the V gene TRBV27, with 8 bases identical to TRBD2. Germline loops: CDR1 MNHEY, CDR2 SMNVEV (reference sequence). The CDR3 consists of 16 residues.

The rearrangement joins TRBV7-3 to TRBJ2-7; 12 nucleotides agree with TRBD1. Germline V gene lookup returns CDR1 SGHTA and CDR2 FQGTGA. V was pared by 4 bases and J by 5 bases, with 3 bases of the junction left unmatched. CDR3 length: 14 residues. In nucleotides, the CDR3 is TGTGCCAGCAGCTGGGGACAGGGGGCCAACGAGCAGTACTTC. It encodes CASSWGQGANEQYF. The whole variable domain, remainder taken from reference TRBV7-3 and TRBJ2-7, is GAGVSQTPSNKVTEKGKYVELRCDPISGHTALYWYRQSLGQGPEFLIYFQGTGAADDSGLPNDRFFAVRPEGSVSTLKIQRTERGDSAVYLCASSWGQGANEQYFGPGTRLTVT.

The gene calls are TRBV2 and TRBJ2-1; a possible D gene is TRBD2 (5 bases). The V end was cut by 0 bases, the J end by 3 bases, with 12 bases between. The germline V gene encodes CDR1 SNHLY and CDR2 FYNNEI. This CDR3 spans 16 amino acids. The CDR3 region is CASSEARVVFYNEQFF. The CDR3 DNA reads TGTGCCAGCAGTGAAGCGAGGGTAGTTTTCTACAATGAGCAGTTCTTC.

This clone was seen a single time. The chain uses TRBV4-1 and TRBJ2-3, with a possible D match to TRBD1 (6 bases). From germline, CDR1 is MGHRA and CDR2 YSYEKL. CDR3 length: 15 residues. V was clipped by 3 bases and J by 10 bases, with 20 bases between them. The CDR3 coding sequence is TGCGCCAGCAGCCAGCCGGGACATAGCGACCGGTCGCAGTATTTT. Translating gives CASSQPGHSDRSQYF.

The chain has TRBV4-2 and TRBJ2-1; possibly TRBD2 for D (5 bases). CDR1 and CDR2 from the germline V gene are LGHNA and YNFKEQ. V lost 4 bases and J 4 bases, leaving 11 bases between the germline ends. The CDR3 extends over 14 amino acids. For the CDR3, the DNA is TGTGCCAGCAGCCCTCCAACTAGATACAATGAGCAGTTCTTC. This sequence encodes CASSPPTRYNEQFF.

The rearrangement joins TRBV6-5 to TRBJ1-2, with TRBD1 matching 9 bases. Germline CDR1 reads MNHEY; CDR2 reads SVGAGI. J gave up 3 bases and V 2 bases, and 4 bases lay outside the gene matches. The CDR3 consists of 15 residues. CDR3 sequence: CASSYPGQGHYGYTF. The CDR3 DNA reads as TGTGCCAGCAGTTACCCAGGACAGGGGCACTATGGCTACACCTTC.

The rearrangement links TRBV6-1 to TRBJ1-5; D not resolved. From germline, CDR1 is MNHNS and CDR2 SASEGT. The CDR3 covers 15 residues. V was clipped by 4 bases and J by 1 base, with 11 bases between them. The CDR3 nucleotides read TGTGCCAGCAGTGGAACTACAATAAGCAATCAGCCCCAGCATTTT. It translates to CASSGTTISNQPQHF.

CDR3 nucleotide sequence: TGTGCCAGCCGGAGGGCAGCCAAGAGTCGCGGCTACACCTTC. Amino acid sequence: CASRRAAKSRGYTF. The V call is TRBV7-9, the J call TRBJ1-2; D gene uncertain. Germline CDR1 is SEHNR and CDR2 is FQNEAQ (reference sequence). The V end was cut by 8 bases, the J end by 8 bases, with 21 bases between. The CDR3 extends over 14 amino acids.